These 28 T cell receptor beta chains were all obtained from the same sample, sequenced in a study of blood T cell repertoires in COVID-19. Using immunoSEQ multiplex PCR, the repertoire was profiled, and TCRdb retains in-frame clones only, with some absent. The sample has 140,000 or so clones; 80% to 85% are singletons. Sequencing was carried out using peripheral blood. These receptors were collected from a human donor in a cohort sampled during active COVID-19.

This clone was observed once. This chain connects TRBV18 to TRBJ2-7; weak D call: TRBD2 (6 bases). Trimming stripped 3 bases from V and 2 bases from J, with 11 bases between. Germline assignment: CDR1 KGHSH and CDR2 LQKENI. This CDR3 contains 14 residues. Written as DNA, the CDR3 is TGTGCCAGCTCACCTCGGGGGAGTGCCTACGAGCAGTACTTC. Protein: CASSPRGSAYEQYF.

CDR3 amino acids: CASSIRSPGNAGGNEQFF. CDR3 nucleotide sequence: TGTGCCAGTAGTATACGATCCCCGGGGAACGCAGGGGGTAATGAGCAGTTCTTC. V is TRBV19 and J is TRBJ2-1; 7 nucleotides line up with TRBD1. The CDR3 has 18 amino acids. CDR1 is LNHDA and CDR2 is SQIVND in the germline V gene (reference sequence). The V gene end was trimmed by 2 bases and the J gene end by 7 bases; junction bases not matched to a gene: 17.

V usage is TRBV9 and J usage is TRBJ1-1; 9 positions agree with TRBD1. Germline lookup yields CDR1 SGDLS and CDR2 YYNGEE. V was pared by 3 bases and J by 0 bases, with 3 bases of the junction left unmatched. This CDR3 has 15 amino acids. This CDR3 is CASSARDRVNTEAFF. For the CDR3, the DNA is TGTGCCAGCAGCGCACGGGACAGGGTGAACACTGAAGCTTTCTTT. Full variable domain (missing parts from reference TRBV9 and TRBJ1-1): DSGVTQTPKHLITATGQRVTLRCSPRSGDLSVYWYQQSLDQGLQFLIQYYNGEERAKGNILERFSAQQFPDLHSELNLSSLELGDSALYFCASSARDRVNTEAFFGQGTRLTVV.

The rearrangement uses TRBV28 and TRBJ1-6; tentatively, D is TRBD1 (5 bases). The CDR3 is made up of 13 amino acids. V dropped 2 bases and J dropped 14 bases, with 13 bases sitting between them. CDR1 is MDHEN and CDR2 is SYDVKM in the germline V gene. For the CDR3, the DNA is TGTGCCAGCAGTTTACAGGGAGGTTTTACCCTCCACTTT. This codes for CASSLQGGFTLHF.

This chain links TRBV25-1 with TRBJ2-5; TRBD2 agrees at 11 bases. This CDR3 has 15 amino acids. J lost 3 bases, V lost 2 bases, and 2 bases had no gene match. Germline-derived CDR1 and CDR2 are MGHDK and SYGVNS. CDR3 residues: CASSEPTSGKETQYF. Written as DNA, the CDR3 is TGTGCCAGCAGTGAACCGACTAGCGGGAAAGAGACCCAGTACTTC.

The chain couples TRBV5-1 to TRBJ1-1; maybe TRBD1 (5 bases). The germline V and J ends were trimmed by 0 bases and 0 bases, with 9 bases remaining between them. The V gene's germline CDR1 is SGHRS and CDR2 YFSETQ. The CDR3 contains 15 residues. CDR3: CASSLVPGMNTEAFF. Here the CDR3 DNA reads TGCGCCAGCAGCTTGGTTCCAGGGATGAACACTGAAGCTTTCTTT.

The J gene is TRBJ2-2, the V gene TRBV27, with 8 bases aligning to TRBD2. The CDR3 length is 16 residues. The V and J ends lost 7 bases and 7 bases, in that order; junction bases with no gene match: 14. Per germline, CDR1 MNHEY and CDR2 SMNVEV (reference sequence). The CDR3 here is CASTPYGRAFVGELFF. The DNA for the CDR3 is TGTGCCAGCACTCCTTACGGGAGGGCCTTTGTCGGGGAGCTGTTTTTT.

A single count supports this clone. The rearrangement links TRBV28 to TRBJ2-7, with a weak D call TRBD2 (5 bases). The CDR3 extends over 15 amino acids. Trimming removed 2 bases from V and 3 bases from J, with 14 bases in between. The germline CDR1 and CDR2 sequences are MDHEN and SYDVKM. The CDR3: CASSLSGAPDYEQYF. The CDR3 DNA sequence: TGTGCCAGCAGTTTAAGCGGCGCACCTGACTACGAGCAGTACTTC.

The genes are TRBV29-1 and TRBJ1-3, with 7 bases identical to TRBD1. After removal of 6 bases from V and 1 base from J, the junction contained 3 bases not matched to a gene. The germline V gene encodes CDR1 SQVTM and CDR2 ANQGSEA. The CDR3 is made up of 13 amino acids. The CDR3 reads CSVETGSGNTIYF. The CDR3 nucleotides read TGCAGCGTCGAGACAGGGTCTGGAAACACCATATATTTT.

This clone has only one observation. The chain recombines TRBV19 with TRBJ2-5; perhaps TRBD2 as D (6 bases). This CDR3 spans 13 amino acids. V lost 6 bases and J lost 5, with 13 bases in between. The V gene's germline CDR1 is LNHDA and CDR2 SQIVND (reference sequence). CDR3 region: CASSFSRGETQYF. The CDR3 DNA reads as TGTGCCAGTAGCTTTTCCCGGGGGGAGACCCAGTACTTC.

This sequence joins TRBV19 and TRBJ2-1; possible D gene TRBD1, 6 bases. V lost 6 bases to trimming and J lost 4 bases, with 7 bases between them. This CDR3 spans 12 amino acids. Germline CDR1 is LNHDA and CDR2 is SQIVND (reference sequence). DNA of the CDR3: TGTGCCAGTAGGGACAGTTACAATGAGCAGTTCTTC. Its translation is CASRDSYNEQFF.

This clone was observed many times. The rearrangement joins TRBV11-3 to TRBJ2-3; possibly TRBD1 for D (6 bases). The CDR3 has 15 residues. The V gene lost 5 bases and the J gene lost 2 bases, with 14 bases spanning the gap. Per the germline V gene, CDR1 is SGHNT and CDR2 is YENEEA. CDR3 amino acids: CASSPWGQSTDTQYF. The CDR3 DNA is TGTGCCAGCAGCCCGTGGGGACAATCCACAGATACGCAGTATTTT.

The chain links TRBV5-1 to TRBJ2-7; 11 bases line up with TRBD2. This CDR3 has 15 residues. Unmatched junction bases numbered 4, after V lost 4 bases and J lost 1 base. Germline-derived CDR1 and CDR2 are SGHRS and YFSETQ. The DNA of the CDR3 is TGCGCCAGCAGCACGGGACTAGCGGCTTCCTACGAGCAGTACTTC. Translated, it gives CASSTGLAASYEQYF.

The J gene is TRBJ2-7, the V gene TRBV19; 8 bases fit TRBD1. The CDR3 sequence is 14 residues long. Looked up from germline, CDR1 is LNHDA and CDR2 is SQIVND (reference sequence). The ends lost 5 bases at V and 2 bases at J; junction bases unmatched: 5. The CDR3 sequence is CASSPDRVAYEQYF. DNA for the CDR3: TGTGCCAGTAGTCCGGACAGGGTAGCCTACGAGCAGTACTTC.

The chain carries TRBV24-1 and TRBJ1-4; no firm D call. The CDR3 totals 13 residues. The germline V and J ends were trimmed by 4 bases and 4 bases, with 6 bases remaining between them. The germline gives CDR1 KGHDR, CDR2 SFDVKD. The CDR3 loop reads CATSDGGNEKLFF. Here the CDR3 DNA reads TGTGCCACCAGTGACGGTGGTAATGAAAAACTGTTTTTT.

The rearrangement uses TRBV25-1 and TRBJ2-4; TRBD1 matches at 10 bases. The V gene's germline CDR1 is MGHDK and CDR2 SYGVNS. V lost 3 bases, J lost 0 bases, and 2 bases stayed unmatched. The CDR3 has 16 amino acids. The CDR3 loop is CASSEDRGVAKNIQYF. DNA of the CDR3: TGTGCCAGCAGTGAGGACAGGGGGGTAGCCAAAAACATTCAGTACTTC.

The chain couples TRBV4-3 to TRBJ2-3, with 8 bases that match TRBD2. There are 20 residues in the CDR3. After removal of 2 bases from V and 3 bases from J, the junction contained 19 bases not matched to a gene. Per germline, CDR1 LGHNA and CDR2 YSLEER. CDR3: CASSQNPPSGGVGVTDTQYF. As DNA, the CDR3 is TGCGCCAGCAGCCAAAACCCACCCTCCGGGGGGGTAGGGGTTACAGATACGCAGTATTTT.

The table lists this clone with a few counts. The chain combines TRBV6-6 with TRBJ1-5, with TRBD1 matching 10 bases. This CDR3 region has 14 residues. The germline V gene encodes CDR1 MNHNY and CDR2 SVGAGI (reference sequence). The V gene end was trimmed by 6 bases and the J gene end by 6 bases; junction bases not matched to a gene: 5. In DNA, the CDR3 is TGTGCCAGCAGGACAGGGGGCGCGGGTCAGCCCCAGCATTTT. Its protein is CASRTGGAGQPQHF.

In this sample, this clone turned up a few times. The chain combines TRBV28 with TRBJ1-5, with 11 bases that match TRBD1. The germline V gene encodes CDR1 MDHEN and CDR2 SYDVKM. The CDR3 spans 17 residues. Trimming removed 2 bases from V and 7 bases from J; junction bases left unmatched: 10. In DNA form, the CDR3 reads TGTGCCAGCAGTTTACGCCCGGGACAGGGGGTGACGCAGCCCCAGCATTTT. It yields the protein CASSLRPGQGVTQPQHF.

The chain is built from TRBV2 and TRBJ2-1; TRBD1 agrees at 9 bases. J lost 9 bases, V lost 6 bases, and 9 bases had no gene match. Germline lookup yields CDR1 SNHLY and CDR2 FYNNEI. The CDR3 sequence is 14 residues long. The CDR3 region has the DNA TGTGCCAGCAGGGGAGGGACAGGGTGGGGTGAGCAGTTCTTC. Translation: CASRGGTGWGEQFF.

The chain has TRBV29-1 and TRBJ2-7, with 7 bases matching TRBD2. This CDR3 spans 13 amino acids. In germline, CDR1 is SQVTM, CDR2 ANQGSEA. V was pared by 4 bases and J by 2 bases, with 5 bases of the junction left unmatched. CDR3 bases: TGCAGCGTTGGGACTAGTTGGGCCTACGAGCAGTACTTC. As protein: CSVGTSWAYEQYF.

This rearrangement joins TRBV3-1 (or the pseudogene TRBV3-2) to TRBJ2-5; 9 bases agree with TRBD2. The CDR3 loop spans 18 amino acids. The germline V gene encodes CDR1 LGHDT and CDR2 YNNKEL (reference sequence). J lost 1 base, V lost 0 bases, and 9 bases had no gene match. The chain's CDR3 is CASSQDPTGLAPQETQYF. CDR3 nucleotide sequence: TGTGCCAGCAGCCAAGATCCAACGGGACTAGCTCCCCAAGAGACCCAGTACTTC.

This clone was detected only a few times. The genes are TRBV28 and TRBJ1-5; D might be TRBD1 (5 bases). V lost 5 bases and J 2 bases, leaving 13 bases between the germline ends. Germline-derived CDR1 and CDR2 are MDHEN and SYDVKM. The CDR3 runs to 15 residues. The CDR3: CASSTAGDGNQPQHF. The DNA for the CDR3 is TGTGCCAGCAGTACGGCGGGGGATGGCAATCAGCCCCAGCATTTT.

In the case of this clone: Its ends do not fully match the called genes, so a read error is possible. This chain connects TRBV4-1 to TRBJ1-2, with a weak D call TRBD1 (6 bases). Germline V gives CDR1 MGHRA, CDR2 YSYEKL. This CDR3 is 15 amino acids long. CDR3 amino acids: CASSQEGDKNYGYTF. Here the CDR3 DNA reads TGCGCCAGCAGCCAAGAGGGGGACAAAAACTATGGTTACACCTTC.

The V and J genes are TRBV7-2 and TRBJ1-5, with D possibly being TRBD1 (6 bases). Germline V CDR1 and CDR2: SGHTA, FQGNSA. V lost 4 bases and J lost 7, with 14 bases in between. This CDR3 region has 14 residues. The CDR3 sequence is CASSSQGMRQPQHF. The DNA for the CDR3 is TGTGCCAGCAGCTCACAGGGTATGCGACAGCCCCAGCATTTT.

The V gene is TRBV23-1, the J gene TRBJ1-5; 8 positions match TRBD1. TRBV23-1 is noted as an ORF with a role that remains uncertain. This CDR3 comprises 13 residues. V lost 11 bases and J lost 7; bases outside the gene matches: 10. The DNA for the CDR3 is TGCGCCGAGCCAGGGGGCGCGACCCAGCCCCAGCATTTT. Protein sequence: CAEPGGATQPQHF.

This chain uses TRBV6-1 with TRBJ2-2; D gene ambiguous. Germline CDR1 and CDR2: MNHNS and SASEGT. Trimming pared 4 bases from V and 2 bases from J, leaving 14 bases between. This CDR3 is 16 amino acids long. DNA for the CDR3: TGTGCCAGCAGTGCCAAGTTTCTAGACAACACCGGGGAGCTGTTTTTT. Its translation: CASSAKFLDNTGELFF.

The chain recombines TRBV15 with TRBJ2-7, with TRBD2 matching 14 bases. The V gene's germline CDR1 is LNHNV and CDR2 YYDKDF (reference sequence). Trimming removed 3 bases from V and 4 bases from J; junction bases left unmatched: 5. The CDR3 is made up of 16 amino acids. CDR3 sequence: CATSRGGTSGRYEQYF. The CDR3 coding sequence is TGTGCCACCAGCAGGGGGGGGACTAGCGGGAGATACGAGCAGTACTTC.